This TCR beta chain was profiled in a study of beta chain features in type 1 diabetes. At the level of the study: Sorted cells from all samples, numbering over 85,000,000, were examined.

Sorted populations all had greater than 95% purity. The V end was cut by 5 bases, the J end by 2 bases, with 28 bases between. Germline loops: CDR1 MNHEY, CDR2 SMNVEV (reference sequence). The CDR3 is 19 amino acids. The entirety of the isolated RNA underwent reverse transcription, so expressed TCRB transcripts were sequenced. Some clones are missing from TCRdb's copy, which holds only in-frame ones; the method was immunoSEQ multiplex PCR. The top ten clones hold 0.023% of a sample with 860,000 or so clones, about 17% of them seen once. The sequenced sample was naive CD4+ T cells from blood. The origin of this receptor is a woman under 30 in good health. The chain carries TRBV27 and TRBJ2-7; D may be TRBD2 (8 bases). CDR3 coding DNA: TGTGCCAGCAGTCTCCGGCCGGGACAGCAAAGCGGGAGAGCCTACGAGCAGTACTTC. It yields the protein CASSLRPGQQSGRAYEQYF.